The clone carrying this T cell receptor (beta chain) was seen at least ten times. The antigen remains undetermined. Library construction involved attaching unique molecular identifiers to individual cDNA molecules, which allowed quantitative, reproducible TCR counting. In the authors' workflow: Counts of TCRs in each sample centred on a median of approximately 96,000 and extended from about 20,000 to 690,000. TCRdb used MiXCR to reprocess the 5' RACE reads, holding one entry per CDR3 protein. What appears here as the V and J calls and clone size reflects TCRdb's work, not the paper's. This repertoire shows about 140,000 distinct CDR3 sequences, about 4.3% found once; its top ten account for around 1.4%. After removal of 5 bases from V and 6 bases from J, the junction contained 5 bases not matched to a gene. The V gene's germline CDR1 is SNHLY and CDR2 FYNNEI. The CDR3 loop spans 15 amino acids. Total RNA extraction was carried out from unfractionated whole blood.

The data belong to a study of human T cells and chemical hapten exposure. On the study more broadly: How much TCR each sample yielded varied, mostly because pooled library volumes differed slightly.

Whole-study findings and limits: Sensitization with DPC brought no change to TCRs above 1 in 1000 in frequency.

The sequence was collected from a female donor in good health. This rearrangement joins TRBV2 to TRBJ1-5; 12 bases are shared with TRBD1. The CDR3 is CASSRGTGGSQPQHF. CDR3 DNA: TGTGCCAGCAGTCGGGGGACAGGGGGCTCTCAGCCCCAGCATTTT. The complete variable domain, with remaining parts taken from reference TRBV2 and TRBJ1-5, reads EPEVTQTPSHQVTQMGQEVILRCVPISNHLYFYWYRQILGQKVEFLVSFYNNEISEKSEIFDDQFSVERPDGSNFTLKIRSTKLEDSAMYFCASSRGTGGSQPQHFGDGTRLSIL.